This T cell receptor (beta chain) was retrieved from a study of T cells in Graves' hyperthyroidism and ophthalmopathy. Notes on the study in general: For ophthalmopathy, model prediction preceded onset by a median roughly 6.5 months.

The CDR3 regions of TCR beta were amplified from RNA transcripts. HTBI primers were the set used in a first-round RT-PCR of the TCR CDR3. TCRdb reprocessed the multiplex PCR reads with MiXCR, giving one entry per CDR3 protein. Of around 620,000 distinct CDR3 sequences listed, approximately 15% were seen once; the top ten hold 6.5% to 9%. Uncontrolled infection, other autoimmune disease, pregnancy or lactation led to exclusion. The diagnostic basis comprised clinical symptoms, serum thyroxine and TRAb, thyroid ultrasound and orbital computed tomography. The length of the CDR3 is 15 residues. V lost 0 bases, J lost 6 bases, and 14 bases lay in between. Germline V gives CDR1 SGHTA, CDR2 FQGTGA. This clonotype was detected ten times or more. Its antigen remains unknown.

The specimen sequenced was blood. V gene TRBV7-3 combines with J gene TRBJ1-2, with D possibly being TRBD1 (5 bases). This TCR was sampled from a woman aged 18-29 years with Graves' ophthalmopathy. CDR3 protein: CASSLTGQGNHGYTF. In nucleotides, the CDR3 is TGTGCCAGCAGCTTAACCGGCCAGGGAAACCATGGCTACACCTTC.